Below are 24 T cell receptor beta chains sequenced from a single sample in a study of cytomegalovirus exposure and HLA in healthy donors. In the PCR, 60 Vbeta and 13 Jbeta primers were used. This table comes from immunoSEQ multiplex PCR, and its TCRdb copy is limited to in-frame clones, with some not included. Of 100,000 to 120,000 clones in the sample, about 70% are singletons; the top ten hold approximately 3%. Sample: PBMCs. These receptors were taken from a man aged 30-40 years in good health and CMV-seronegative.

The chain is built from TRBV6-5 and TRBJ1-5; TRBD1 aligns across 11 bases. The V segment lost 8 bases and the J segment 7 bases; nucleotides outside the gene matches: 10. The CDR3 has 15 amino acids. Germline V gene lookup returns CDR1 MNHEY and CDR2 SVGAGI. CDR3 sequence: CASSRDRGSGQPQHF. Written as DNA, the CDR3 is TGTGCCAGCTCAAGGGACAGGGGGTCGGGGCAGCCCCAGCATTTT.

This clone appeared a few times. The J gene is TRBJ2-1, the V gene TRBV9; D gene uncertain. The CDR3 totals 13 residues. Trimming removed 1 base from V and 9 bases from J, with 11 bases in between. Looked up from germline, CDR1 is SGDLS and CDR2 is YYNGEE. The CDR3, as DNA: TGTGCCAGCAGCGTATCACAGCTCGCTGAGCAGTTCTTC. Residues: CASSVSQLAEQFF.

A note on this clone: At one end, the junction sequence differs from germline, possibly due to a read error. This rearrangement joins TRBV7-9 to TRBJ2-3, with D maybe TRBD2 (6 bases). The CDR3 spans 16 residues. Per germline, CDR1 SEHNR and CDR2 FQNEAQ (reference sequence). The CDR3 is CSSSFEGLPSTDTQYF. In DNA, the CDR3 is TGTTCCAGCAGCTTCGAAGGACTACCGAGCACAGATACGCAGTATTTT.

This sequence joins TRBV28 and TRBJ2-1, with TRBD2 as a possible D gene (6 bases). Trimming cost V 6 bases and J 5 bases, with 17 bases left between them. This CDR3 contains 15 residues. Germline values: CDR1 MDHEN, CDR2 SYDVKM. CDR3 sequence (DNA): TGTGCCAGCAGGAACGGAGCGGGTATCAACAATGAGCAGTTCTTC. Amino acid sequence: CASRNGAGINNEQFF.

This rearrangement joins TRBV5-5 to TRBJ2-2; no reliable D call. The CDR3 consists of 13 residues. V was cut by 1 base and J by 4 bases, with 5 bases left in between. Germline CDR1 and CDR2: SGHKS and YYEKEE (reference sequence). CDR3 in amino acids: CASSLFLTGELFF. The CDR3 bases are TGTGCCAGCAGCTTGTTCCTCACCGGGGAGCTGTTTTTT.

The CDR3 DNA reads as TGTGCCAGCAGCCTAGCAGCCCTAGTCCAAGATACGCAGTATTTT. Residues: CASSLAALVQDTQYF. The V gene is TRBV11-2, the J gene TRBJ2-3; D is perhaps TRBD2 (5 bases). In germline, CDR1 is SGHAT, CDR2 FQNNGV. CDR3 length: 15 residues. V lost 5 bases, J lost 5 bases, and 17 bases lay in between.

V usage is TRBV2 and J usage is TRBJ2-7, with 8 positions matching TRBD2. From germline, CDR1 is SNHLY and CDR2 FYNNEI. Trimming at V came to 8 bases and at J to 4 bases, leaving 10 bases not matched to a gene. The CDR3 has 14 amino acids. The CDR3, as DNA: TGTGCCAGCTTACGAAGGACTAGCCCATACGAGCAGTACTTC. Protein: CASLRRTSPYEQYF.

This sequence joins TRBV29-1 and TRBJ1-1; 9 bases align to TRBD1. There are 14 residues in the CDR3. Germline CDR1 and CDR2: SQVTM and ANQGSEA. With 4 bases clipped from V and 3 bases from J, the junction kept 6 bases outside the gene matches. CDR3 sequence: CSVAPDRGHTEAFF. The CDR3 DNA follows: TGCAGCGTTGCCCCGGACAGGGGACACACTGAAGCTTTCTTT. The variable domain in full, with the rest retrieved from reference TRBV29-1 and TRBJ1-1, is SAVISQKPSRDICQRGTSLTIQCQVDSQVTMMFWYRQQPGQSLTLIATANQGSEATYESGFVIDKFPISRPNLTFSTLTVSNMSPEDSSIYLCSVAPDRGHTEAFFGQGTRLTVV.

The rearrangement links TRBV28 to TRBJ2-3; tentative D call: TRBD2 (6 bases). V was cut by 5 bases and J by 1 base, with 10 bases left in between. Germline V lookup: CDR1 MDHEN, CDR2 SYDVKM. The CDR3 loop spans 14 amino acids. The CDR3: CASSPPSGTDTQYF. CDR3 sequence (DNA): TGTGCCAGCAGTCCCCCTAGCGGCACAGATACGCAGTATTTT.

The V and J genes are TRBV30 and TRBJ2-1; perhaps TRBD1 as D (5 bases). The length of the CDR3 is 13 residues. Germline V lookup: CDR1 GTSNPN, CDR2 SVGIG (reference sequence). V was shortened by 3 bases and J by 2 bases, with 8 bases between the two germline ends. The CDR3 is CAWRAGTYNEQFF. CDR3 nucleotides: TGTGCCTGGAGGGCAGGGACCTACAATGAGCAGTTCTTC.

The V gene is TRBV7-2, the J gene TRBJ2-7; D is perhaps TRBD2 (6 bases). The CDR3 runs to 14 residues. The ends were cut back, 1 base at V and 6 bases at J, with 13 bases in the middle. Germline V CDR1 and CDR2: SGHTA, FQGNSA. CDR3 sequence reads: CASSLEALGGEQYF. The CDR3 region has the DNA TGTGCCAGCAGCTTAGAGGCATTGGGAGGCGAGCAGTACTTC.

The CDR3 nucleotides read TGTGCCAGCAGTTACCGGACGGGAGGACAAGAGACCCAGTACTTC. Translated, it gives CASSYRTGGQETQYF. The chain links TRBV6-5 to TRBJ2-5; 7 bases are shared with TRBD2. V lost 2 bases and J lost 2; bases outside the gene matches: 5. This CDR3 comprises 15 residues. CDR1 MNHEY and CDR2 SVGAGI come from the germline V gene.

Worth noting for this clone: Other DNA variants within this sample encode the same CDR3. This CDR3 is CASSDRDPYEQYF. The CDR3 bases are TGTGCCAGCAGTGACCGGGATCCCTACGAGCAGTACTTC. The V call is TRBV28, the J call TRBJ2-7; tentatively, D is TRBD2 (5 bases). The CDR3 is 13 amino acids. CDR1 is MDHEN and CDR2 is SYDVKM in the germline V gene. V was trimmed by 5 bases and J by 2 bases, leaving 10 bases between them.

The chain is built from TRBV7-9 and TRBJ2-2; TRBD1 is a possible D gene (6 bases). Germline V CDR1 and CDR2: SEHNR, FQNEAQ (reference sequence). This CDR3 is 14 amino acids long. The germline V and J ends were trimmed by 2 bases and 5 bases, with 9 bases remaining between them. The CDR3 DNA reads as TGTGCCAGCAGCTTAACTAGGGGGACCGGGGAGCTGTTTTTT. The encoded protein is CASSLTRGTGELFF.

A single count supports this clone. The gene calls are TRBV18 and TRBJ2-1, with a possible D match to TRBD2 (5 bases). Trimming left V 5 bases short and J 0 bases short, with 14 bases between. Per the germline V gene, CDR1 is KGHSH and CDR2 is LQKENI. There are 16 residues in the CDR3. The CDR3 region has the DNA TGTGCCAGCTCAGAGGGCGGTTTGAGCTCCTACAATGAGCAGTTCTTC. Amino acids: CASSEGGLSSYNEQFF. The complete variable domain, with remaining parts taken from reference TRBV18 and TRBJ2-1, reads NAGVMQNPRHLVRRRGQEARLRCSPMKGHSHVYWYRQLPEEGLKFMVYLQKENIIDESGMPKERFSAEFPKEGPSILRIQQVVRGDSAAYFCASSEGGLSSYNEQFFGPGTRLTVL.

This chain connects TRBV5-8 to TRBJ2-7; 10 bases match TRBD2. Trimming took 2 bases from V and 11 from J; bases not matched to a gene: 7. Germline lookup yields CDR1 SGHTS and CDR2 YDEGEE. This CDR3 is 13 amino acids long. The CDR3 region has the DNA TGTGCCAGCAGCTTTGGGCTAGCGGGAGCTAAGTACTTC. This codes for CASSFGLAGAKYF.

This clone was seen a few times. V and J are TRBV5-6 and TRBJ2-3, with D perhaps matching TRBD2 (6 bases). Trimming took off 0 bases at V and 6 bases at J, with 14 bases between the two ends. Germline CDR1 and CDR2: SGHDT and YYEEEE. CDR3 length equals 15 residues. The CDR3 DNA reads as TGTGCCAGCAGCTTGGGTGATAGCGGCTCCGATACGCAGTATTTT. Its protein product is CASSLGDSGSDTQYF.

V gene TRBV5-6 combines with J gene TRBJ1-2; no clear D gene. The V and J ends lost 5 bases and 0 bases respectively, with 17 bases between them. The CDR3 runs to 16 residues. Germline V gene data show CDR1 as SGHDT and CDR2 as YYEEEE. CDR3 bases: TGTGCCAGCAGGTACCGGCAAGCGCCCACTAACTATGGCTACACCTTC. Translated, it gives CASRYRQAPTNYGYTF.

CDR3 loop: CASRSGGWDTEAFF. CDR3 DNA: TGTGCCAGCAGGTCGGGGGGTTGGGACACTGAAGCTTTCTTT. This rearrangement joins TRBV7-2 to TRBJ1-1; possible D gene TRBD1, 5 bases. The V gene lost 6 bases and the J gene lost 3 bases, with 14 bases spanning the gap. This CDR3 is built from 14 residues. Germline V gene data show CDR1 as SGHTA and CDR2 as FQGNSA.

This clone was counted a few times. The same CDR3 arises from other DNA sequences in this sample as well. The chain couples TRBV19 to TRBJ2-3, with 7 bases lining up with TRBD1. The V segment lost 7 bases and the J segment 6 bases; nucleotides outside the gene matches: 10. Per the germline V gene, CDR1 is LNHDA and CDR2 is SQIVND (reference sequence). CDR3 length equals 14 residues. The CDR3 sequence: CASKTTGNSDTQYF. The CDR3 nucleotides are TGTGCCAGTAAAACGACAGGGAACAGCGATACGCAGTATTTT.

The gene calls are TRBV28 and TRBJ1-2, with 7 bases identical to TRBD1. The germline gives CDR1 MDHEN, CDR2 SYDVKM. J was trimmed by 2 bases and V by 5 bases; bases with no gene match: 2. CDR3 length: 13 amino acids. The CDR3 region has the DNA TGTGCCAGCAGTCCACAGGGGAACTATGGCTACACCTTC. It is translated as CASSPQGNYGYTF.

The table lists this clone with a few counts. The chain recombines TRBV6-5 with TRBJ2-3; TRBD2 agrees at 11 bases. The CDR3 has 14 amino acids. Germline values: CDR1 MNHEY, CDR2 SVGAGI. The trim removed 6 bases at V and 6 bases at J, leaving 5 bases unmatched. CDR3 DNA sequence: TGTGCCAGCAGGACTAGCGGGGCCCAGGATACGCAGTATTTT. It yields the protein CASRTSGAQDTQYF.

The chain carries TRBV19 and TRBJ2-3; 10 positions match TRBD2. After removal of 3 bases from V and 0 bases from J, the junction contained 9 bases not matched to a gene. There are 18 residues in the CDR3. Germline lookup yields CDR1 LNHDA and CDR2 SQIVND (reference sequence). The CDR3 DNA reads TGTGCCAGTAGTATGGAACTAGCGGGATACGCTAGCACAGATACGCAGTATTTT. Translating gives CASSMELAGYASTDTQYF. Complete variable domain (other parts from reference TRBV19 and TRBJ2-3): DGGITQSPKYLFRKEGQNVTLSCEQNLNHDAMYWYRQDPGQGLRLIYYSQIVNDFQKGDIAEGYSVSREKKESFPLTVTSAQKNPTAFYLCASSMELAGYASTDTQYFGPGTRLTVL.

This chain uses TRBV27 with TRBJ1-3, with D hard to call. Per the germline V gene, CDR1 is MNHEY and CDR2 is SMNVEV (reference sequence). Trimming took off 0 bases at V and 0 bases at J, with 6 bases between the two ends. The length of the CDR3 is 15 residues. CDR3 nucleotides: TGTGCCAGCAGTTTATCTTCCGGCTCTGGAAACACCATATATTTT. Encoded protein: CASSLSSGSGNTIYF.